The subject of this entry is one TCR beta chain. The target of this receptor is not known. No quality values exist for individual bases; no much larger clone is one base distant. TCR CDR3 regions were amplified from genomic DNA by multiplex PCR using the deep immunoSEQ assay. For each cell subset, the extracted genomic DNA was distributed evenly across all wells of several immunoSEQ 96-well plates, and each plate served as one replicate. For sorted subsets, around 0.2 ug genomic DNA, equal to tens of thousands of T cell genomes, was loaded into each replicate PCR. The purified libraries were quantified using a Qubit 3.0 fluorometer, sized with a Bioanalyzer 2100, and then quantified again using the KAPA Library Quantification kit. Every immunoSEQ 96-well plate was sequenced on a dedicated single-read 150-cycle Illumina NextSeq 550 flow cell. The study's own analysis went as follows. Because the immunoSEQ output held only junctional sequences and lacked quality scores, the filtering could not match the filtering applied to full-length reads. To assign V/J genes and CDR3, sequences were annotated against IMGT germline references using PyIR, a Python wrapper for IgBLAST v1.9. Reads were removed for weak V/J assignments (E-value above 1e-6), missing CDR3, stop codons, out-of-frame junctions, or ambiguous translated residues. V3J clonotypes were defined as sequences sharing the same inferred V gene, J gene, and CDR3 amino acid sequence. To compute the percentage overlap between repertoires, the number of shared unique clonotypes was divided by the size of the smaller repertoire. Three approaches were used to assess repertoire richness: RTK rarefaction, the Chao1 estimator, and Recon v2.1 estimates of unobserved clonotypes. For all TCRbeta clonotypes obtained by the gDNA method from four donors, generation probabilities were computed with OLGA. TCRdb mirrors the immuneACCESS table, restricted to in-frame sequences. Some clones are absent from its copies; in checked studies, under half trace to an unresolved V gene, and the reason for the others is unknown. V, J and clone size are taken as reported in that table, and D and trimming were inferred from the DNA itself. Here the sample has about 1.1 million clones; around 78% occur a single time. Together, the top ten hold under 0.65% of the sample.

V and J are trimmed by 2 bases and 4 bases, and the gene matches miss 5 bases of the junction. Its CDR3 holds 14 amino acids, cysteine through phenylalanine. The kept DNA is CDR3 alone, 42 bases in frame from the first base. Per the germline V gene (reference sequence), SGHNT is the CDR1 and YYREEE is the CDR2. Donors were healthy HIV-negative adults with no recently reported acute infections or vaccinations. Every donor was a Caucasian adult living in Nashville, Tennessee, USA. Magnetic negative selection was used to enrich CD4+ T cells, after which naive cells were positively selected on CD45RA and the negative fraction became the memory subset. Blood was collected by leukapheresis, and PBMCs were isolated by Ficoll-Histopaque density gradient centrifugation and then cryopreserved in liquid nitrogen vapor phase. Purity and quantity of every magnetically sorted T cell population were checked by analytical flow cytometry. From each sorted fraction, genomic DNA was isolated and quantified by UV absorbance on a Nanodrop 2000c.

These data come from a study of shared clonotypes between healthy human individuals (dated by TCRdb to 2020 to 2021). At the level of the whole study: Three men and two women, aged 18 to 49 years, made up the cohort. Different laboratories and diverse techniques were used to prepare libraries and sequence TCR repertoires, to increase sequencing depth and limit assay-specific biases. The study deeply sequenced blood TCR repertoires of five healthy adults to estimate repertoire size and the extent of clonotype sharing between individuals. For each donor, CD4 naive and CD4 memory were each given three plates, CD8 naive was given two plates, and CD8 memory was given one plate. Per donor, leukapheresis produced somewhere between about 0.85 and 9.5 billion PBMCs.

What the work shows at the level of the full study, not this receptor alone: Compared with non-shared clonotypes, the clonotypes found in all four sorted-subset donors had higher generation probabilities. The genetic and exposure-history diversity represented was limited by the small number of donors. Roughly 5% of naive CD4, 3.5% of naive CD8, 2.3% of memory CD4, and over 0.35% of memory CD8 clonotypes were shared across a few donors. Pairwise subsampling led to the expectation that sequencing depth would affect the degree of clonotype sharing among donors. Larger estimated clonotype richness was generally found for naive subsets than for memory subsets. Only blood was sampled, and tissue TCR repertoires likely differ from those in blood. Even with the large sequencing depth, rarefaction of the sorted-subset datasets indicated that sequencing was incomplete.

Recombination connected TRBV5-4 to TRBJ1-1; TRBD1 agrees with 7 junctional bases. The sample comprised memory CD4+ T cells from PBMCs. The cell subset or site label for this specimen denotes: CD45RA-negative fraction. This TCR derives from a man younger than 35 in good health. Some clones in this sample may be carry-over from other donors' samples. CDR3 loop: CASSFDRVSTEAFF. DNA sequence: TGTGCCAGCAGCTTTGACAGGGTTTCCACTGAAGCTTTCTTT.